The T cell receptor (beta chain) under discussion was sequenced for a study of T cells in localized non-small cell lung cancer. Notes on this clone: Its antigen remains unidentified.

The V gene lost 4 bases and the J gene lost 12 bases, with 13 bases spanning the gap. The germline CDR1 and CDR2 sequences are MNHGY and SAAAGT. CDR3 length equals 12 residues. Study-wide points: Higher blood T cell density tracked longer overall survival. Owing to sequencing of a solitary tumor region, heterogeneity cannot be discounted. Median roughly 57 top-100 tumor clones were shared with paired adjacent lung.

Some clones are missing from TCRdb's copy, which holds only in-frame ones; the method was immunoSEQ multiplex PCR. The data show fewer than 3,000 clones, with roughly a quarter seen just once and approximately 10% held by the top ten. This receptor was identified in a female donor at least 60 years old with stage I lung adenocarcinoma. The genes are TRBV6-8 and TRBJ2-1; perhaps TRBD2 as D (5 bases). This sample comprised lung tumor tissue, obtained before any cancer treatment. In DNA, the CDR3 is TGTGCCAGCAGTTCTCCGGGAAGAGGGCAGTTCTTC. As protein: CASSSPGRGQFF.